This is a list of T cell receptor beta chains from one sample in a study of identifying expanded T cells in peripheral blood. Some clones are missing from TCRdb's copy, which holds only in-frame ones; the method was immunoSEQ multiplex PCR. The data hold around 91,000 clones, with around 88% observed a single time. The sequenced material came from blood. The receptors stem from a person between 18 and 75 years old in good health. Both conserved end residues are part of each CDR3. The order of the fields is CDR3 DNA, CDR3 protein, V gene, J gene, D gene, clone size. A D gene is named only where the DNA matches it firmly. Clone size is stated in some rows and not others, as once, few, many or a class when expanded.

TGTGCCAGCTCAAATAGCGGGAGAGATACCGGGGAGCTGTTTTTT	CASSNSGRDTGELFF	TRBV18	TRBJ2-2	TRBD2	.
TGTGCCAGCAGCTTCCAATCGCAGGGAATAGTCTTCACTGAGCAGTTCTTC	CASSFQSQGIVFTEQFF	TRBV11-2	TRBJ2-1	.	.
TGTGCCAGCAGCTTAGGGGCAGGGACTAATGAAAAACTGTTTTTT	CASSLGAGTNEKLFF	TRBV11-2	TRBJ1-4	.	.
TGTGCCAGCAGTTTAAGTAGTGGGAGGGTTCCCGCGTACGAGCAGTACTTC	CASSLSSGRVPAYEQYF	TRBV27	TRBJ2-7	TRBD2	.
TGTGCCAGCAGCTTCCCCCCGGGGGTGACTAGCACAAATGAGCAGTTCTTC	CASSFPPGVTSTNEQFF	TRBV5-4	TRBJ2-1	TRBD2	.
TGCAGCGTTGGGGGCTTGGGAAGCGGGCAGTACTTC	CSVGGLGSGQYF	TRBV29-1	TRBJ2-7	.	.
TGTGCCTGGAGATACGGGACAGCTTCACCCCTCCACTTT	CAWRYGTASPLHF	TRBV30	TRBJ1-6	TRBD1	.
TGTGCCAGCAGTTACGCGGACGGCCCTTTTGGGACCCAGTACTTC	CASSYADGPFGTQYF	TRBV6-6	TRBJ2-5	.	.
TGTGCCAGCAGCCCGAAGGGACTAGCGGCCTACAATGAGCAGTTCTTC	CASSPKGLAAYNEQFF	TRBV5-8	TRBJ2-1	TRBD2	.
TGCGCCAGCAGCCAAGAAAGGAGCGGGAGCTCCTACGAGCAGTACTTC	CASSQERSGSSYEQYF	TRBV4-1	TRBJ2-7	TRBD2	.
TGTGCCAGCAGTGAGCAGACTAGCGGGAGAGACGAGCAGTACTTC	CASSEQTSGRDEQYF	TRBV2	TRBJ2-7	TRBD2	.
TGTGCCAGTAGGGCTAGCGGGGACGCAGATACGCAGTATTTT	CASRASGDADTQYF	TRBV19	TRBJ2-3	TRBD2	.
TGTGCCAGCGGCGGAAACGGAGTCGACAACACTGAAGCTTTCTTT	CASGGNGVDNTEAFF	TRBV6-1	TRBJ1-1	.	.
TGCGCCAGCAGCACAGGACAGGGGGGATACAATGAGCAGTTCTTC	CASSTGQGGYNEQFF	TRBV10-1	TRBJ2-1	TRBD1	.
TGTGCCAGCAGCTTAGTTGGCGGGAAAGGAGGCTACACCTTC	CASSLVGGKGGYTF	TRBV7-3	TRBJ1-2	.	once
TGTGCCTGGAGCAGACCACCCAACACCGGGGAGCTGTTTTTT	CAWSRPPNTGELFF	TRBV30	TRBJ2-2	.	.
TGTGCCAGCAGTTTAACAGGTCATACTTACAATGAGCAGTTCTTC	CASSLTGHTYNEQFF	TRBV27	TRBJ2-1	.	.
TGTGCCAGCAGACTCGGCAGCAGTAGTTTCACTGAAGCTTTCTTT	CASRLGSSSFTEAFF	TRBV6-1	TRBJ1-1	.	.
TGTGCCAGCAGTACGTTAGCGGGAGAACATAATGAGCAGTTCTTC	CASSTLAGEHNEQFF	TRBV6-4	TRBJ2-1	TRBD2	few
TGTGCCAGCAGCCGAATCGGACAGACCAATAATTCACCCCTCCACTTT	CASSRIGQTNNSPLHF	TRBV5-4	TRBJ1-6	.	.
TGTGCCCGGGCTGTTAGCGCAAATGAGCAGTTCTTC	CARAVSANEQFF	TRBV30	TRBJ2-1	.	.
TGTGCTAGTGGTTTAAGCGGGACAGAAGCTTTCTTT	CASGLSGTEAFF	TRBV12-5	TRBJ1-1	.	few
TGCGCCAGCAGCCAAGACAGAAGGGGCCAGCCCCAGCATTTT	CASSQDRRGQPQHF	TRBV4-3	TRBJ1-5	.	.
TGTGCCAGCAGCTTAGTGGTGAGGACAGGGGGCTCTAACTATGGCTACACCTTC	CASSLVVRTGGSNYGYTF	TRBV7-2	TRBJ1-2	TRBD1	.
TGCAGCGTTGGGTCTACGCGGGAGGTGTACAATGAGCAGTTCTTC	CSVGSTREVYNEQFF	TRBV29-1	TRBJ2-1	TRBD2	.
TGTGCCAGCTCACCAACCCTCAGACCATCGGTCGCTAGCACAGATACGCAGTATTTT	CASSPTLRPSVASTDTQYF	TRBV18	TRBJ2-3	.	.
TGTGCCAGCAGTTTATACCCTGCTAGCGGGGGCCCCAGCTCCTACAATGAGCAGTTCTTC	CASSLYPASGGPSSYNEQFF	TRBV28	TRBJ2-1	TRBD2	.
TGCAGCGTTGAAGATCGGGGGAGGAGCTCCTACAATGAGCAGTTCTTC	CSVEDRGRSSYNEQFF	TRBV29-1	TRBJ2-1	.	.
TGTGCCAGCAGTCGAATCTTAGGGGGTAGAGAGACCCAGTACTTC	CASSRILGGRETQYF	TRBV28	TRBJ2-5	.	.
TGTGCCAGCAGCATCTGGGACGGTACCTACGAGCAGTACTTC	CASSIWDGTYEQYF	TRBV9	TRBJ2-7	.	.
TGTGCCAGCTCATGGGAAAGCGGGACCTCCTACAATGAGCAGTTCTTC	CASSWESGTSYNEQFF	TRBV18	TRBJ2-1	TRBD2	once
TGTGCCAGCAGTTTGGAGGGGGGCACCCCTTTGGGGACCCAGTACTTC	CASSLEGGTPLGTQYF	TRBV28	TRBJ2-5	.	.
TGCAGCGCCTCCCTCCTCAATTACCCTGCCTACTACGAGCAGTACTTC	CSASLLNYPAYYEQYF	TRBV29-1	TRBJ2-7	.	.
TGCAGCGTTGACTCGCAGGGCCAAGAGACCCAGTACTTC	CSVDSQGQETQYF	TRBV29-1	TRBJ2-5	.	few
TGTGCCTGGAGTGTACCGGACAGGGGAGACTACGAGCAGTACTTC	CAWSVPDRGDYEQYF	TRBV30	TRBJ2-7	TRBD1	.
TGTGCCAGCAGTGAGGACGCCCTAAGGGGCTACACCTTC	CASSEDALRGYTF	TRBV5-6	TRBJ1-2	.	.
TGTGCCAGCAGTTTCGGTGTATCTAACTACGGCTACACCTTC	CASSFGVSNYGYTF	TRBV28	TRBJ1-2	.	.
TGTGCCAGCAGCTTAGTGGCTAGCGGGAAACACGAGCAGTACTTC	CASSLVASGKHEQYF	TRBV11-2	TRBJ2-7	TRBD2	.
TGTGCCAGCAGCGTCGAGACAGCCTACAATGAGCAGTTCTTC	CASSVETAYNEQFF	TRBV9	TRBJ2-1	.	.
TGTGCCACCACTTCGGAATCGCGCGGGAGCGTTGAGCAGTTCTTC	CATTSESRGSVEQFF	TRBV28	TRBJ2-1	TRBD2	.
TGTGCCAGCAGTTTTCCCGGACAGGGGGCAGCCTATGGCTACACCTTC	CASSFPGQGAAYGYTF	TRBV28	TRBJ1-2	TRBD1	.
TGCGCCAGCAGCAGTGCAGATACGCAGTATTTT	CASSSADTQYF	TRBV5-1	TRBJ2-3	.	.
TGTGCCAGCAGCCAAGAGTTGACAGAGAGTAACTATGGCTACACCTTC	CASSQELTESNYGYTF	TRBV4-2	TRBJ1-2	.	.
TGTGCCAGCAGCCAGGTGGAGGGGTTCTATGGCTACACCTTC	CASSQVEGFYGYTF	TRBV4-2	TRBJ1-2	.	.
TGTGCCAGCAGCTATAGAAGGGGTCCGGGCAATCAGCCCCAGCATTTT	CASSYRRGPGNQPQHF	TRBV7-8	TRBJ1-5	.	.
TGTGCCAGCACAAATGAGGGGGCCGCCTATGGCTACACCTTC	CASTNEGAAYGYTF	TRBV5-4	TRBJ1-2	TRBD1	.
TGTGCCAGCAGCCAAACCCAGAGCTCTGGGGCCAACGTCCTGACTTTC	CASSQTQSSGANVLTF	TRBV4-2	TRBJ2-6	.	few
TGTGCCAGCCTTAAGGACATGGGGGGCAATCAGCCCCAGCATTTT	CASLKDMGGNQPQHF	TRBV2	TRBJ1-5	.	.
TGCGCCAGCAGCTACTTAGCGGGAGTGATCCCCTACGAGCAGTACTTC	CASSYLAGVIPYEQYF	TRBV4-1	TRBJ2-7	TRBD2	.
TGTGCTAGTGGTTTGGTAAGGCAGGGTAACACCGGGGAGCTGTTTTTT	CASGLVRQGNTGELFF	TRBV12-5	TRBJ2-2	.	.
TGTGCCAGCTCACCACTAGAAGGCAGAGCTGTGAACACTGAAGCTTTCTTT	CASSPLEGRAVNTEAFF	TRBV18	TRBJ1-1	.	.
TGTGCCTGGACCGGAGGAGCGGCCCGCTCCTACGAGCAGTACTTC	CAWTGGAARSYEQYF	TRBV30	TRBJ2-7	.	.
TGTGCCAGCAGTGAAGCAGGGTGGGGACAGCGAGGGCAGAAACTGTTTTTT	CASSEAGWGQRGQKLFF	TRBV6-1	TRBJ1-4	TRBD1	.
TGTGCCAGCAGACCGGGACCCAGCAACGTCCTGACTTTC	CASRPGPSNVLTF	TRBV6-5	TRBJ2-6	.	.
TGTGCCAGCAGCCCACCGGGACAGAACAATGAGCAGTTCTTC	CASSPPGQNNEQFF	TRBV5-6	TRBJ2-1	TRBD1	.
TGTGCCAGCAGTGAGAACCTCGGACAGGGTCGTAATGAAAAACTGTTTTTT	CASSENLGQGRNEKLFF	TRBV28	TRBJ1-4	TRBD1	.
TGTGCCAGCAGTGAAGGAGGACAGGGTCGTGGAAAACTGTTTTTT	CASSEGGQGRGKLFF	TRBV6-1	TRBJ1-4	TRBD1	.
TGTGCCAGCAGTGAAGCGGGCTACGAGCAGTACTTC	CASSEAGYEQYF	TRBV6-1	TRBJ2-7	.	.
TGTGCCACGCACGGCGGCGGGTGGGCTAGCGGGAGGTACGAGCAGTACTTC	CATHGGGWASGRYEQYF	TRBV5-4	TRBJ2-7	TRBD2	.
TGTGCCATCAGTCCTATAACCTACAATGAGCAGTTCTTC	CAISPITYNEQFF	TRBV10-3	TRBJ2-1	.	once